The next 24 T cell receptor beta chains were all read from a single sample in a study of vaccination effects on CD4 cells after COVID-19. Sequencing was preceded by expansion of antigen-specific CD4+ T cells with viral peptide pools in the ViraFEST assay. When around ten days of culture had elapsed, CD4+ T cells were isolated. This individual tested PCR-positive for SARS-CoV-2 infection between March and December 2020. The repertoire was sequenced with immunoSEQ multiplex PCR; TCRdb's copy has only in-frame clones and lacks some. The sample consists of fewer than 30,000 clones, around 82% of them appearing once. What these receptors recognize is not known. Sequences were derived from CD4+ T cells from PBMCs cultured with HCoV-NL63 spike peptides, sampled before COVID-19 vaccination. Receptors were obtained from a human donor who had a prior SARS-CoV-2 infection.

The chain recombines TRBV2 with TRBJ1-3; no clear D gene. V shed 2 bases and J shed 0 bases, with 8 bases lying between them. CDR3 length: 15 residues. The V gene's germline CDR1 is SNHLY and CDR2 FYNNEI. CDR3 nucleotide sequence: TGTGCCAGCAGTGAACAGCTGCTCTCTGGAAACACCATATATTTT. It translates to CASSEQLLSGNTIYF.

V and J are TRBV5-1 and TRBJ2-7; D may be TRBD1 (7 bases). The CDR3 covers 13 residues. V lost 0 bases and J lost 6, with 10 bases in between. Looked up from germline, CDR1 is SGHRS and CDR2 is YFSETQ. CDR3 protein: CASSLGQGGEQYF. In DNA, the CDR3 is TGCGCCAGCAGCTTGGGACAGGGAGGCGAGCAGTACTTC.

This chain connects TRBV11-2 to TRBJ1-6; D gene ambiguous. The V gene's germline CDR1 is SGHAT and CDR2 FQNNGV. V was clipped by 2 bases and J by 5 bases, with 7 bases between them. This CDR3 has 14 amino acids. CDR3 sequence (DNA): TGTGCCAGCAGCTTAAGGGCCGATAATTCACCCCTCCACTTT. This codes for CASSLRADNSPLHF.

The rearrangement links TRBV7-8 to TRBJ2-2; 7 bases are a match to TRBD1. Germline V CDR1 and CDR2: SGHVS, FQNEAQ. The V and J ends lost 2 bases and 6 bases, in that order; junction bases with no gene match: 9. The CDR3 is 16 residues long. Here the CDR3 reads CASSLRQGPWAGELFF. The CDR3 DNA sequence: TGTGCCAGCAGCTTACGACAGGGACCCTGGGCCGGGGAGCTGTTTTTT.

The chain combines TRBV29-1 with TRBJ2-4; 11 bases fit TRBD2. CDR3 length: 15 residues. From germline, CDR1 is SQVTM and CDR2 ANQGSEA. Trimming removed 5 bases from V and 9 bases from J; junction bases left unmatched: 12. CDR3 coding DNA: TGCAGCGTTCGGGAGGAACTAGCGGGAGTAAGCATTCAGTACTTC. Encoded protein: CSVREELAGVSIQYF.

This clone rates as medium-sized. The rearrangement uses TRBV7-8 and TRBJ2-6; the D is unclear. Germline V gene lookup returns CDR1 SGHVS and CDR2 FQNEAQ. Trimming left V 5 bases short and J 0 bases short, with 20 bases between. CDR3 length: 19 residues. Here the CDR3 DNA reads TGTGCCAGCAGCCCCCCACTTTTGGCGGCGTTCTCTGGGGCCAACGTCCTGACTTTC. It specifies CASSPPLLAAFSGANVLTF.

The chain recombines TRBV4-3 with TRBJ1-4; D may be TRBD1 (6 bases). The CDR3 has 15 amino acids. V gave up 3 bases and J gave up 8 bases, with 16 bases separating them. In germline, CDR1 is LGHNA, CDR2 YSLEER. The CDR3 spells CASSHHRVEWEKLFF. CDR3 DNA: TGCGCCAGCAGCCACCACAGGGTTGAATGGGAAAAACTGTTTTTT.

In this sample, this clone turned up once. The rearrangement joins TRBV5-1 to TRBJ2-7; 8 nucleotides align to TRBD1. CDR3 length: 14 amino acids. The V gene end was trimmed by 4 bases and the J gene end by 2 bases; junction bases not matched to a gene: 5. Germline values: CDR1 SGHRS, CDR2 YFSETQ. The CDR3: CASSRGQDAYEQYF. The CDR3 DNA is TGCGCCAGCAGCCGGGGACAGGACGCCTACGAGCAGTACTTC.

This clone is a singleton in its sample. This rearrangement joins TRBV5-4 to TRBJ2-3; TRBD1 is a possible D gene (6 bases). Germline CDR1 and CDR2: SGHNT and YYREEE (reference sequence). V lost 1 base to trimming and J lost 4 bases, with 13 bases between them. This CDR3 region has 15 residues. The CDR3 DNA follows: TGTGCCAGCAGCTTGAGGTACAGGGTAGCAGATACGCAGTATTTT. As protein: CASSLRYRVADTQYF. Combining the CDR3 with reference TRBV5-4 and TRBJ2-3 gives the whole variable domain ETGVTQSPTHLIKTRGQQVTLRCSSQSGHNTVSWYQQALGQGPQFIFQYYREEENGRGNFPPRFSGLQFPNYSSELNVNALELDDSALYLCASSLRYRVADTQYFGPGTRLTVL.

The chain carries TRBV2 and TRBJ2-7; perhaps D is TRBD1 or TRBD2 (5 bases each). Germline-derived CDR1 and CDR2 are SNHLY and FYNNEI. The CDR3 consists of 15 residues. The V end was cut by 6 bases, the J end by 2 bases, with 17 bases between. This CDR3 is CASSPYRDGTYEQYF. DNA of the CDR3: TGTGCCAGCAGCCCTTACCGGGACGGGACCTACGAGCAGTACTTC.

This sequence joins TRBV6-5 and TRBJ1-4; unclear D gene. Germline V gene data show CDR1 as MNHEY and CDR2 as SVGAGI. V lost 11 bases, J lost 0 bases, and 7 bases lay in between. The CDR3 totals 12 residues. The CDR3 DNA reads as TGTGCCGTGGGTACAACTAATGAAAAACTGTTTTTT. This encodes CAVGTTNEKLFF.

The DNA for the CDR3 is TGCGCCAGCAGCCAAGATCGCCTCTTCGACACCGGGGAGCTGTTTTTT. This translates into CASSQDRLFDTGELFF. V and J are TRBV4-1 and TRBJ2-2; D is undetermined. Trimming removed 0 bases from V and 3 bases from J, with 11 bases in between. The length of the CDR3 is 16 residues. The germline V gene has CDR1 MGHRA and CDR2 YSYEKL.

This sequence joins TRBV5-1 and TRBJ1-2; 9 nucleotides agree with TRBD1. The CDR3 has 15 residues. Germline values: CDR1 SGHRS, CDR2 YFSETQ. V trimming: 0 bases; J trimming: 5 bases; junction bases outside the gene matches: 5. In DNA, the CDR3 is TGCGCCAGCAGCTTGGGGGGACAGGGATTATATGGCTACACCTTC. Encoded protein: CASSLGGQGLYGYTF.

This chain links TRBV11-2 with TRBJ1-2; D is unresolved. Per the germline V gene, CDR1 is SGHAT and CDR2 is FQNNGV. Trimming stripped 0 bases from V and 5 bases from J, with 13 bases between. The CDR3 has 15 residues. CDR3 residues: CASSLDRTGVYGYTF. CDR3 nucleotides: TGTGCCAGCAGCTTAGATCGTACGGGTGTTTATGGCTACACCTTC.

This clone was observed a single time. The rearrangement joins TRBV7-9 to TRBJ1-2; 7 bases align to TRBD1. CDR3 length equals 15 residues. The V gene's germline CDR1 is SEHNR and CDR2 FQNEAQ (reference sequence). J lost 4 bases, V lost 5 bases, and 10 bases had no gene match. The CDR3 DNA follows: TGTGCCAGCAGCCCGGGCCCAGGGGGAGGCTATGGCTACACCTTC. Translated, it gives CASSPGPGGGYGYTF.

The chain has TRBV5-4 and TRBJ2-5, with 9 bases that match TRBD1. The CDR3 runs 15 residues. CDR1 and CDR2 (germline): SGHNT, YYREEE (reference sequence). Trimming took 2 bases from V and 0 from J; bases not matched to a gene: 2. The CDR3: CASSLRQGDQETQYF. The CDR3 DNA follows: TGTGCCAGCAGCTTACGACAGGGGGACCAAGAGACCCAGTACTTC. Filled out from reference TRBV5-4 and TRBJ2-5, the complete variable domain reads ETGVTQSPTHLIKTRGQQVTLRCSSQSGHNTVSWYQQALGQGPQFIFQYYREEENGRGNFPPRFSGLQFPNYSSELNVNALELDDSALYLCASSLRQGDQETQYFGPGTRLLVL.

The chain links TRBV2 to TRBJ1-6; D not resolved. Germline V gene lookup returns CDR1 SNHLY and CDR2 FYNNEI. This CDR3 contains 18 residues. V lost 0 bases, J lost 10 bases, and 22 bases lay in between. The CDR3 region has the DNA TGTGCCAGCAGTGAAGCTTCTCCCCCCGGACTGATGGACTCACCCCTCCACTTT. Protein: CASSEASPPGLMDSPLHF.

A few counts support this clone. The gene calls are TRBV5-1 and TRBJ2-2; TRBD2 aligns across 8 bases. Germline-derived CDR1 and CDR2 are SGHRS and YFSETQ. This CDR3 is built from 17 residues. V trimming: 0 bases; J trimming: 6 bases; junction bases outside the gene matches: 10. This CDR3 is CASSLEPAGRAAGELFF. In DNA, the CDR3 is TGCGCCAGCAGCTTGGAGCCAGCCGGGAGGGCAGCCGGGGAGCTGTTTTTT.

This rearrangement joins TRBV18 to TRBJ2-4; D might be TRBD2 (6 bases). CDR1 and CDR2 from the germline V gene are KGHSH and LQKENI. V lost 0 bases, J lost 1 base, and 10 bases lay in between. The CDR3 spans 16 residues. As DNA, the CDR3 is TGTGCCAGCTCACCACCTCCGGAGGGGGCCAAAAACATTCAGTACTTC. Protein: CASSPPPEGAKNIQYF.

V gene TRBV10-3 combines with J gene TRBJ2-5, with D unresolved. V lost 3 bases, J lost 2 bases, and 7 bases lay in between. This CDR3 has 13 residues. The germline CDR1 and CDR2 sequences are ENHRY and SYGVKD. CDR3 sequence: CAISDGRQETQYF. CDR3 nucleotides: TGTGCCATCAGTGACGGCAGGCAAGAGACCCAGTACTTC.

The rearrangement links TRBV6-5 to TRBJ2-7, with 8 bases that match TRBD2. V shed 2 bases, J shed 3 bases, and the junction held 9 bases outside the gene matches. The CDR3 is 16 amino acids. Germline V gene sequence: CDR1 MNHEY, CDR2 SVGAGI. The CDR3 loop is CASSYAFAGGFYEQYF. CDR3 bases: TGTGCCAGCAGTTACGCTTTCGCGGGAGGATTCTACGAGCAGTACTTC.

V and J are TRBV6-2 or TRBV6-3 and TRBJ2-5; 8 nucleotides agree with TRBD2. The CDR3 is 17 residues long. Per germline, CDR1 MNHEY and CDR2 SVGEGT. The V segment lost 4 bases and the J segment 2 bases; nucleotides outside the gene matches: 12. In nucleotides, the CDR3 is TGTGCCAGCAGTTGGGGCCTGAGTAGCGGGGATCAAGAGACCCAGTACTTC. Translating gives CASSWGLSSGDQETQYF.

The rearrangement links TRBV6-5 to TRBJ2-1; D is ambiguous. V shed 7 bases and J shed 9 bases, with 19 bases lying between them. The CDR3 has 14 amino acids. Germline V gene sequence: CDR1 MNHEY, CDR2 SVGAGI. This CDR3 reads CASTGHGPIGEQFF. The DNA for the CDR3 is TGTGCCAGCACCGGGCATGGCCCAATAGGTGAGCAGTTCTTC.

The chain links TRBV18 to TRBJ1-6; D not certain. Germline V gene lookup returns CDR1 KGHSH and CDR2 LQKENI. The CDR3 is made up of 15 amino acids. Trimming cost V 3 bases and J 8 bases, with 14 bases left between them. The CDR3 loop is CASSPSPGGYSPLHF. CDR3 nucleotides: TGTGCCAGCTCACCGTCGCCGGGAGGGTATTCACCCCTCCACTTT. Together with reference TRBV18 and TRBJ1-6, the CDR3 gives the full variable domain: NAGVMQNPRHLVRRRGQEARLRCSPMKGHSHVYWYRQLPEEGLKFMVYLQKENIIDESGMPKERFSAEFPKEGPSILRIQQVVRGDSAAYFCASSPSPGGYSPLHFGNGTRLTVT.